Sequencing of this T cell receptor (beta chain) was carried out in a study of cytomegalovirus exposure and HLA in healthy donors (dated by TCRdb to the late 2010s). Context from the whole study: According to a later analysis, the roughly 120 validation repertoires were produced on the same platform as the roughly 600 repertoires of the first cohort. The study aimed to test whether cataloging public T cell receptors could reveal signatures of past pathogen exposure. A separate validation cohort of 100 to 150 different subjects was used in addition to the 666-subject first cohort. To predict cytomegalovirus infection status, the study combined high-throughput TCR immunosequencing, statistical association of individual TCRs with disease status, and machine learning.

What the study reported, not specific to this receptor: Three of the identified cytomegalovirus-associated TCR beta chains were confirmed in vitro to be specific for cytomegalovirus antigens. Across donors, most TCR sequences were observed very rarely, whereas some public TCRs were present in many individuals. A later analysis found that TCRs clustered in the first cohort also tended to co-occur in the roughly 120 validation repertoires, with 94% of cluster scores above 0. A later analysis lacked HLA typing for the validation cohort, so it scored co-occurrence in that cohort across all 120 repertoires. The classifier was reported to diagnose cytomegalovirus status with high specificity and sensitivity in both the original cohort and the validation cohort. In the study, around 160 TCR beta chains were listed as associated with cytomegalovirus. The authors suggested that the approach could potentially be extended to other disease states and immunological phenotypes.

Library construction relied on the immunoSEQ multiplex PCR assay. As for the authors' bioinformatics: A statistical classification framework was built to diagnose cytomegalovirus status from the catalog of TCR beta chain sequences. TCRdb provides this immuneACCESS table in a form limited to in-frame rearrangements. Some clones are lacking; in checked studies, under half of them reflect an unresolved V gene, and why the rest are absent is not known. V, J and clone size reflect that table, while D and trimming were determined from the DNA. Present in this sample are some 260,000 clones, about 90% of which were seen just once. The ten biggest clones cover around 3.1% of the sample. Cut back by 3 bases and 5 bases, the V and J ends lie 6 bases apart. CDR1 GTSNPN and CDR2 SVGIG are derived from the germline V gene (reference sequence). Spanning cysteine to phenylalanine, the CDR3 consists of 11 amino acids. Of all the DNA, just the CDR3 is kept, 33 bases in frame from base 1.

Donors formed part of the validation cohort, which comprised fewer than 150 subjects and was distinct from the first cohort of under 850 subjects. As regards this clone: It lacks a known antigen. No clone much larger than this one lies a single base away; base qualities are absent.

The sequencing sample was made of PBMCs. The source is a woman in her 30s in good health and CMV-seronegative. The V and J segments used are TRBV30 and TRBJ2-3, with no reliable assignment of the D segment. The CDR3 here reads CAWRFKDTQYF. The nucleotide sequence reads as follows: TGTGCCTGGAGATTCAAAGATACGCAGTATTTT.